These T cell receptor beta chains were read from a single sample in a study of shared clonotypes between healthy human individuals. The protocol was immunoSEQ multiplex PCR, while the TCRdb copy is restricted to in-frame clones and leaves out a portion. This table has over a million clones, roughly 80% appearing once. The sequenced sample consisted of memory CD4+ T cells sorted from blood. All receptors derive from a man aged 18 to 35 in good health. Each CDR3 is given without its conserved first and last residue.

V gene,J gene,CDR3 protein
TRBV29-1,TRBJ2-4,SVHGTSGAKNIQY
TRBV10-3,TRBJ2-3,AISPGTGVQADTQY
TRBV5-4,TRBJ2-5,ASSLGTGETQY
TRBV7-2,TRBJ2-7,ASSFRAGASSYEQY
TRBV27,TRBJ2-6,ASSFSGTARSGANVLT
TRBV6-6,TRBJ1-2,ASRTSGDDYGYT
TRBV7-9,TRBJ1-1,ASSLAGAGMNTEAF
TRBV5-5,TRBJ2-5,ASSSSGLQETQY
TRBV7-9,TRBJ2-5,ASSLFGLQGPQETQY
TRBV7-2,TRBJ2-7,ASSLTSGITIYEQY
TRBV30,TRBJ1-4,AWTLAGVEKLF
TRBV5-8,TRBJ1-5,ASSLFLKGGDQPQH
TRBV5-1,TRBJ1-3,ASSTGGESGNTIY
TRBV11-2,TRBJ2-2,ASSLGTLTGELF
TRBV5-6,TRBJ1-1,ASSDGRRTEAF
TRBV6-4,TRBJ2-1,ASSQNRGFEQF
TRBV10-1,TRBJ1-5,ASSEQMNQPQH
TRBV18,TRBJ2-3,ASSPAGRSDTQY
TRBV7-2,TRBJ1-4,ASSNRESPSTNEKLF
TRBV28,TRBJ2-5,ASSLFFFVGSFSPGQKQETQY
TRBV10-2,TRBJ1-5,ASMGQLNQPQH
TRBV28,TRBJ2-3,ASSYPYGTSGGGDTQY
TRBV21-1,TRBJ2-7,ASSKRSPEASSYEQY
TRBV7-9,TRBJ1-5,ASSRSAGANQPQH
TRBV19,TRBJ2-6,ARPGTGANVLT
TRBV7-2,TRBJ2-1,ASSSGLAREQF
TRBV6-5,TRBJ1-3,ASQEPGGSRTIY
TRBV5-8,TRBJ2-1,ASSLVRISYNEQF
TRBV11-3,TRBJ2-5,ASSFMGLAGETQY
TRBV10-3,TRBJ2-5,AIKASGGPQETQY
TRBV4-3,TRBJ2-1,ASSQESQPGYNEQF
TRBV7-9,TRBJ1-4,ASSGREKLF
TRBV5-1,TRBJ2-5,ASSLSAIRQETQY
TRBV5-4,TRBJ2-5,ASRSLAGGKNQETQY
TRBV7-2,TRBJ2-2,ASSVSRVAGELF